This T cell receptor beta chain was sequenced in a study of blood T cell repertoires in COVID-19. The length of the CDR3 is 15 residues. Germline CDR1 SGHKS, CDR2 YYEKEE (reference sequence). The trim removed 0 bases at V and 3 bases at J, leaving 2 bases unmatched. Produced via immunoSEQ multiplex PCR; TCRdb's table is partial and in-frame only. The sample holds roughly 120,000 clones, roughly 84% seen once. The sequenced sample was peripheral blood. This chain links TRBV5-5 with TRBJ2-7; 11 bases map to TRBD1. This TCR came from a man in his forties with acute or convalescent COVID-19. DNA for the CDR3: TGTGCCAGCAGCTTGGGCGGGACAGGGGGCTACGAGCAGTACTTC. It codes for CASSLGGTGGYEQYF.